This T cell receptor beta chain was profiled in a study of control samples from healthy donors and cancer patients. Germline V gene lookup returns CDR1 SGHRS and CDR2 YFSETQ. There are 14 residues in the CDR3. Trimming pared 2 bases from V and 5 bases from J, leaving 12 bases between. TCRdb's table, derived via immunoSEQ multiplex PCR, lists solely in-frame clones and lacks some. The table lists about 120,000 clones, around 89% of them singletons. This sequence joins TRBV5-1 and TRBJ2-3; a possible D gene is TRBD2 (5 bases). The specimen sequenced was blood. This receptor was identified in a man in his fifties in good health. Written as DNA, the CDR3 is TGCGCCAGCAGCTTCTACCCCGAGGGAGATACGCAGTATTTT. Amino acids: CASSFYPEGDTQYF.